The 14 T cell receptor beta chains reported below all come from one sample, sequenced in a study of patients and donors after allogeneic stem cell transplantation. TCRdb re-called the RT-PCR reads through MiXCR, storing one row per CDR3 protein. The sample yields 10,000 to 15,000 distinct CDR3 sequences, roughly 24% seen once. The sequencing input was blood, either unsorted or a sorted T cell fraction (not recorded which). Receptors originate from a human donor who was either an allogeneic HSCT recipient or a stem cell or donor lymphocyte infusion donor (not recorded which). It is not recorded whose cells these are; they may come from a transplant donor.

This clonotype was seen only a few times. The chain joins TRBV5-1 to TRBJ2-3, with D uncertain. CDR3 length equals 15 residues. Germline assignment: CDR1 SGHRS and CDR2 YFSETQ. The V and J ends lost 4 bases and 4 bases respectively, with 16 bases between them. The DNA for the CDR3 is TGCGCCAGCAGCCCACTCTCTAGTTCGGCAGATACGCAGTATTTT. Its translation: CASSPLSSSADTQYF.

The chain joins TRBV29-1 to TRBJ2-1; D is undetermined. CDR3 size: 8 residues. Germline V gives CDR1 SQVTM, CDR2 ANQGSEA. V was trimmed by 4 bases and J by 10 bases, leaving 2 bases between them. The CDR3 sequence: CSVGEQFF. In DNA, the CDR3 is TGCAGCGTTGGGGAGCAGTTCTTC.

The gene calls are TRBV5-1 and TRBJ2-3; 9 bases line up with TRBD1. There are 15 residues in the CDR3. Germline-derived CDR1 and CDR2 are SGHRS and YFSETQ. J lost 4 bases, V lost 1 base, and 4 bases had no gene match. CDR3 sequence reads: CASSLPTGGADTQYF. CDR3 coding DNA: TGCGCCAGCAGCTTGCCGACAGGGGGGGCAGATACGCAGTATTTT.

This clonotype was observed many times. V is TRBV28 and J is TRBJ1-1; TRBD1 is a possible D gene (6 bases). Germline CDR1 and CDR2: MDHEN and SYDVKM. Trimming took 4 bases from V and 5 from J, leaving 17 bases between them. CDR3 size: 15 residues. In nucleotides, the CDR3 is TGTGCCAGCAGTTCCCTAAGCGGGGGCTGGACTGAAGCTTTCTTT. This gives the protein CASSSLSGGWTEAFF. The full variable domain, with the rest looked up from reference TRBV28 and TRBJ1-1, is DVKVTQSSRYLVKRTGEKVFLECVQDMDHENMFWYRQDPGLGLRLIYFSYDVKMKEKGDIPEGYSVSREKKERFSLILESASTNQTSMYLCASSSLSGGWTEAFFGQGTRLTVV.

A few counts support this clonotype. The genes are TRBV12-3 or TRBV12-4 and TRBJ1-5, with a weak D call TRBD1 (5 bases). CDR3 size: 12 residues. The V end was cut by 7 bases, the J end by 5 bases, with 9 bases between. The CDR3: CASNQGHQPQHF. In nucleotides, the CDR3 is TGTGCCAGCAACCAGGGCCATCAGCCCCAGCATTTT.

CDR3 DNA sequence: TGTGCCAGCAGTTTTGGGCCGGCCAGGGAGCAGTTCTTC. Translation gives CASSFGPAREQFF. This chain joins TRBV28 and TRBJ2-1, with unresolved D. The CDR3 is 13 amino acids. Trimming removed 3 bases from V and 10 bases from J, with 13 bases in between. CDR1 and CDR2 from the germline V gene are MDHEN and SYDVKM.

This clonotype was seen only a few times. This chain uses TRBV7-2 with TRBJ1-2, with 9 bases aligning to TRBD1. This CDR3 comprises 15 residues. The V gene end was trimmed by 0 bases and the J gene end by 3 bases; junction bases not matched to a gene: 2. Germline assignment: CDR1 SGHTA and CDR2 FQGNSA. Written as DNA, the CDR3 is TGTGCCAGCAGCTTAGCGGGACAGGGTGACTATGGCTACACCTTC. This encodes CASSLAGQGDYGYTF.

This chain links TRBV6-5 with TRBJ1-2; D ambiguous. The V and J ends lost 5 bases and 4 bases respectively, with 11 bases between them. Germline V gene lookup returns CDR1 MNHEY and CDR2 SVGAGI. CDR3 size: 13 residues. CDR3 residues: CASSGREGYGYTF. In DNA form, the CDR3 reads TGTGCCAGCAGTGGGAGGGAAGGCTATGGCTACACCTTC.

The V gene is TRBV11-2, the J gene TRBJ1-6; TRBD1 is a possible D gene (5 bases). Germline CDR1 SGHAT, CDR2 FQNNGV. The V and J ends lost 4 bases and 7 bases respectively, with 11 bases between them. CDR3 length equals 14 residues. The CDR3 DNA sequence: TGTGCCAGCAGCTCAGGGTTGTGGAATTCACCCCTCCACTTT. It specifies CASSSGLWNSPLHF.

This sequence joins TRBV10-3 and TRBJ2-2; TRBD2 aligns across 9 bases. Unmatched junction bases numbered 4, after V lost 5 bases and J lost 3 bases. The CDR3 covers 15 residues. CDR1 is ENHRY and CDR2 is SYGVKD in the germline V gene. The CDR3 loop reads CAISSGTSYTGELFF. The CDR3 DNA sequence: TGTGCCATCAGTTCCGGGACTAGCTACACCGGGGAGCTGTTTTTT.

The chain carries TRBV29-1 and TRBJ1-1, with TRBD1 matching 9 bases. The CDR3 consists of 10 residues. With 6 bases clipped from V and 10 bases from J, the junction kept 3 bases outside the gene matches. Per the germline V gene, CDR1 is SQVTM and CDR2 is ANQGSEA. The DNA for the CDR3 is TGCAGCGTGGAGACAGGGGGAGCTTTCTTT. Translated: CSVETGGAFF.

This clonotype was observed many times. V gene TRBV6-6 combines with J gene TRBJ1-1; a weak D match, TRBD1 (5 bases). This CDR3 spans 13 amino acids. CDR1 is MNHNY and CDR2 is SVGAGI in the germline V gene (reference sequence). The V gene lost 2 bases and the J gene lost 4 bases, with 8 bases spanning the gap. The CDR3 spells CASSYPGSTEAFF. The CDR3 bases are TGTGCCAGCAGTTACCCAGGGAGCACTGAAGCTTTCTTT.

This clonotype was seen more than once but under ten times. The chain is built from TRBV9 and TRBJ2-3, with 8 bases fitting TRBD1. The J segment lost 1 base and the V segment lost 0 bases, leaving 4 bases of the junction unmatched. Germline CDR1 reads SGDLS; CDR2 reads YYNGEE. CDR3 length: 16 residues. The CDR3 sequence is CASSVEAGGGTDTQYF. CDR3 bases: TGTGCCAGCAGCGTAGAGGCAGGGGGCGGCACAGATACGCAGTATTTT.

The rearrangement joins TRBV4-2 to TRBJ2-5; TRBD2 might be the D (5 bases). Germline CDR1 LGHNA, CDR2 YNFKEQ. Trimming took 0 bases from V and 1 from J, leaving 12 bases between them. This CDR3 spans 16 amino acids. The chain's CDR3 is CASSQEGDYIQETQYF. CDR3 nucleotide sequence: TGTGCCAGCAGCCAAGAAGGTGACTACATCCAAGAGACCCAGTACTTC.